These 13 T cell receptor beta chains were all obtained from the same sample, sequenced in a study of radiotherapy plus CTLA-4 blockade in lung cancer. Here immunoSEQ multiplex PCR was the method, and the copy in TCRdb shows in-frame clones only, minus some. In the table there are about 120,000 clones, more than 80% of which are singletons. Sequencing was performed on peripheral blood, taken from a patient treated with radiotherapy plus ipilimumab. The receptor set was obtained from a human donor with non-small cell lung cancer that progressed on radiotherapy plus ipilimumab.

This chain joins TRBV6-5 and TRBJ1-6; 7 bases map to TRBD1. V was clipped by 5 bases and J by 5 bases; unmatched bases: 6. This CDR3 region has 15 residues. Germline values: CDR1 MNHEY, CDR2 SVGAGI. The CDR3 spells CASSARDSHNSPLHF. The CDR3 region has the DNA TGTGCCAGCAGTGCCAGGGACAGTCATAATTCACCCCTCCACTTT.

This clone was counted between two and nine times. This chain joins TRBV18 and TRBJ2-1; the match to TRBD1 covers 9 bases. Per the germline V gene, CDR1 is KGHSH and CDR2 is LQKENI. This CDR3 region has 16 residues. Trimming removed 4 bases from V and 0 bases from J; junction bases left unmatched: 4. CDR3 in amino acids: CASSRPGQGSYNEQFF. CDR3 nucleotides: TGTGCCAGCTCACGGCCGGGACAGGGCTCCTACAATGAGCAGTTCTTC.

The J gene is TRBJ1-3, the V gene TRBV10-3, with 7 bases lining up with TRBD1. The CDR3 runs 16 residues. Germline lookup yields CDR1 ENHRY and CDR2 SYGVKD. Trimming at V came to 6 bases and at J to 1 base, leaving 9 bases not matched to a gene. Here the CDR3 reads CAISPGGSPSGNTIYF. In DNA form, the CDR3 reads TGTGCCATCAGCCCAGGGGGTTCCCCTTCTGGAAACACCATATATTTT.

CDR3 region: CASSLGVRGGEQYF. The CDR3 region has the DNA TGCGCCAGCAGCTTGGGGGTCAGGGGAGGCGAGCAGTACTTC. The V and J genes are TRBV5-1 and TRBJ2-5; D possibly uses TRBD1 or TRBD2 (6 bases each). The J call could be wrong; TRBJ2-7 is a better fit for the DNA end. CDR1 and CDR2 (germline): SGHRS, YFSETQ. The CDR3 runs to 14 residues.

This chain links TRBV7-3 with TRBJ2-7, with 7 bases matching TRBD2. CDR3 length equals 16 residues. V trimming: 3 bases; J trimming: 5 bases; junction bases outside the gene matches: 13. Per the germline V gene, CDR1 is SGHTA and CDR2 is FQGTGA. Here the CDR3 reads CASSFRRAGAYHEQYF. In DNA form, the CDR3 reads TGTGCCAGCAGCTTCAGACGGGCGGGAGCTTATCACGAGCAGTACTTC.

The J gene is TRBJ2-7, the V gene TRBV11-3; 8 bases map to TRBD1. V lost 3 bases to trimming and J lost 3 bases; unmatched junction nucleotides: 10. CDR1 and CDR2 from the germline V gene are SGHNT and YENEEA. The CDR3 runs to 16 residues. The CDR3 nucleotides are TGTGCCAGCAGCTTCCCAGGGGGCTCCTTGGGCTACGAGCAGTACTTC. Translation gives CASSFPGGSLGYEQYF.

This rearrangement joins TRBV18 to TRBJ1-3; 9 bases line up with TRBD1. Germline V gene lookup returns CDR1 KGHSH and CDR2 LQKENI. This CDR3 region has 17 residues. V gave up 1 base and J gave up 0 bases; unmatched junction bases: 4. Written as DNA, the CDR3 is TGTGCCAGCTCACCACTGGGACAGGGAAGCTCTGGAAACACCATATATTTT. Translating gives CASSPLGQGSSGNTIYF.

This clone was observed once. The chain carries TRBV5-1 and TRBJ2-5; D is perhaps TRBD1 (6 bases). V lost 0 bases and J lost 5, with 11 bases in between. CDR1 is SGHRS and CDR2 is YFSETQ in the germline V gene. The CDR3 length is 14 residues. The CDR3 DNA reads TGCGCCAGCAGCTTGGCCAGGGGACGGGAGACCCAGTACTTC. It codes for CASSLARGRETQYF.

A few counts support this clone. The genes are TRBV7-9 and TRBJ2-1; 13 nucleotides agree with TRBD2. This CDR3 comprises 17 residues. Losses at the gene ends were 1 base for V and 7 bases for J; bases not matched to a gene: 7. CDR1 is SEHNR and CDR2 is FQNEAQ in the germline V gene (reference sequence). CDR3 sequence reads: CASSLGWSTSGGNEQFF. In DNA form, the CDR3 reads TGTGCCAGCAGCTTAGGGTGGTCGACTAGCGGGGGGAATGAGCAGTTCTTC.

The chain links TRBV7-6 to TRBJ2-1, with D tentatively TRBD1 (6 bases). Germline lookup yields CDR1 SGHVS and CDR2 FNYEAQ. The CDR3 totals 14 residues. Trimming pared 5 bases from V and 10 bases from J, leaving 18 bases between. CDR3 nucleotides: TGTGCCAGCAGCGCCCGATCCCAGGGGCGCGAGCAGTTCTTC. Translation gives CASSARSQGREQFF.

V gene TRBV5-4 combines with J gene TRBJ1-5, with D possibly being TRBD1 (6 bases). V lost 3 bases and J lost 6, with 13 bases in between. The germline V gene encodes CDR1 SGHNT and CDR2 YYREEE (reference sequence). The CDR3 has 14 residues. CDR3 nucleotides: TGTGCCAGCAGCTACTGGGGGGCTGGTCAGCCCCAGCATTTT. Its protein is CASSYWGAGQPQHF.

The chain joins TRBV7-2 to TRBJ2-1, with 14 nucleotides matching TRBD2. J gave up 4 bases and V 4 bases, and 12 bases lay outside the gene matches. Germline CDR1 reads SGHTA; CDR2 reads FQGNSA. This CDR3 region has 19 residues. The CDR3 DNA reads TGTGCCAGCAGCTCGGTCCCTGAGACTAGCGGGAGGGGTTACAATGAGCAGTTCTTC. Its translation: CASSSVPETSGRGYNEQFF.

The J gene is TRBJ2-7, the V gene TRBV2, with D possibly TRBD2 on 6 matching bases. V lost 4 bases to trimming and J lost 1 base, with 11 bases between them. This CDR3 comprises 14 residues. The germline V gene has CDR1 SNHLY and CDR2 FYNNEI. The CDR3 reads CASSGGTGSYEQYF. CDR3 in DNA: TGTGCCAGCAGTGGAGGGACTGGTTCCTACGAGCAGTACTTC.